The 15 T cell receptor beta chains below were found in one sample sequenced in a study of CD8 T cells in ankylosing spondylitis. Each CDR3 protein gets one entry after TCRdb re-called the 5' RACE reads with MiXCR. The sample includes more than 110,000 distinct CDR3 sequences, approximately 9.2% of them seen just once. Sequenced: synovial fluid, either unsorted or a sorted T cell fraction (not recorded which). The receptors shown here come from a male donor with ankylosing spondylitis.

This clonotype was seen repeatedly, ten times or more. This chain connects TRBV20-1 to TRBJ2-7; 8 bases align to TRBD2. The V gene end was trimmed by 6 bases and the J gene end by 3 bases; junction bases not matched to a gene: 4. The germline CDR1 and CDR2 sequences are DFQATT and SNEGSKA (reference sequence). The CDR3 contains 12 residues. The CDR3 protein is CSAATSGYEQYF. As DNA, the CDR3 is TGCAGTGCGGCCACTAGCGGCTACGAGCAGTACTTC.

The chain carries TRBV28 and TRBJ1-3, with D possibly matching TRBD1 (6 bases). The CDR3 totals 13 residues. Trimming left V 6 bases short and J 3 bases short, with 9 bases between. Per the germline V gene, CDR1 is MDHEN and CDR2 is SYDVKM. CDR3 sequence reads: CASRPGHGNTIYF. For the CDR3, the DNA is TGTGCCAGCAGGCCGGGACATGGAAACACCATATATTTT. The full variable domain, rest sourced from reference TRBV28 and TRBJ1-3, is DVKVTQSSRYLVKRTGEKVFLECVQDMDHENMFWYRQDPGLGLRLIYFSYDVKMKEKGDIPEGYSVSREKKERFSLILESASTNQTSMYLCASRPGHGNTIYFGEGSWLTVV.

This clonotype was detected a few times. The CDR3 nucleotides read TGTGCCAGCAGCCCTTGGGACAGGGTCTATGGCTACACCTTC. It codes for CASSPWDRVYGYTF. The rearrangement links TRBV3-1 to TRBJ1-2; 9 nucleotides match TRBD1. The CDR3 has 14 residues. Trimming at V came to 4 bases and at J to 4 bases, leaving 4 bases not matched to a gene. Per the germline V gene, CDR1 is LGHDT and CDR2 is YNNKEL (reference sequence). The full variable domain, completed using reference TRBV3-1 and TRBJ1-2, is DTAVSQTPKYLVTQMGNDKSIKCEQNLGHDTMYWYKQDSKKFLKIMFSYNNKELIINETVPNRFSPKSPDKAHLNLHINSLELGDSAVYFCASSPWDRVYGYTFGSGTRLTVV.

This clonotype occurred a few times. The V gene is TRBV28, the J gene TRBJ1-6; D is perhaps TRBD1 (5 bases). There are 13 residues in the CDR3. Deletions cut 6 bases from V and 8 bases from J, with 11 bases between. Germline V CDR1 and CDR2: MDHEN, SYDVKM. The CDR3 region is CASSSQGYSPLHF. The CDR3 bases are TGTGCCAGCAGCTCCCAGGGCTATTCACCCCTCCACTTT.

This clonotype showed up many times. This chain uses TRBV6-2 or TRBV6-3 with TRBJ2-5, with unresolved D. Trimming shortened V by 7 bases and J by 5 bases, and 11 bases separated the two germline ends. The germline CDR1 and CDR2 sequences are MNHEY and SVGEGT. The CDR3 length is 12 residues. CDR3 DNA: TGTGCCAGCACCACGGGTGGGGAGACCCAGTACTTC. This sequence encodes CASTTGGETQYF.

This clonotype was observed a few times. The chain has TRBV5-6 and TRBJ2-1, with D unclear. The CDR3 extends over 12 amino acids. V gave up 7 bases and J gave up 2 bases, with 7 bases separating them. Germline CDR1 and CDR2: SGHDT and YYEEEE. CDR3 coding DNA: TGTGCCAGCTCGGCTACCTACAATGAGCAGTTCTTC. This translates into CASSATYNEQFF.

This clonotype showed up many times. The chain combines TRBV7-2 with TRBJ2-5; D possibly uses TRBD1 or TRBD2 (5 bases each). In germline, CDR1 is SGHTA, CDR2 FQGNSA. This CDR3 region has 16 residues. The V end was cut by 0 bases, the J end by 4 bases, with 15 bases between. CDR3 nucleotides: TGTGCCAGCAGCTTAGCGGGACCTGTGATTCTAGAGACCCAGTACTTC. Protein product: CASSLAGPVILETQYF.

In its sample, this clonotype was seen many times. The chain employs TRBV7-8 and TRBJ2-5; D perhaps matches TRBD1 (6 bases). CDR3 length equals 13 residues. CDR1 SGHVS and CDR2 FQNEAQ come from the germline V gene. V gave up 4 bases and J gave up 8 bases, with 14 bases separating them. The CDR3 region is CASSSEGVVTQYF. The CDR3 DNA sequence: TGTGCCAGCAGCTCCGAGGGGGTGGTAACCCAGTACTTC.

This clonotype has at least ten counts. The rearrangement links TRBV18 to TRBJ1-1; tentatively, D is TRBD1 (6 bases). V was trimmed by 4 bases and J by 6 bases, leaving 18 bases between them. The germline V gene has CDR1 KGHSH and CDR2 LQKENI. This CDR3 comprises 15 residues. The CDR3 sequence is CASSLSTGGMAEAFF. The CDR3 region has the DNA TGTGCCAGCTCACTTTCGACAGGCGGAATGGCTGAAGCTTTCTTT.

This clonotype has ten or more counts. The chain has TRBV14 and TRBJ1-6; D gene unclear. V lost 1 base, J lost 13 bases, and 11 bases lay in between. CDR1 and CDR2 from the germline V gene are SGHDN and FVKESK. This CDR3 is built from 13 residues. The CDR3 coding sequence is TGTGCCAGCAGCCAAGGGTACCCAGATCCCCTCCACTTT. Protein: CASSQGYPDPLHF.

V is TRBV20-1 and J is TRBJ2-2, with 10 positions matching TRBD2. V shed 0 bases, J shed 2 bases, and the junction held 12 bases outside the gene matches. CDR3 length: 19 residues. Germline CDR1 is DFQATT and CDR2 is SNEGSKA (reference sequence). The CDR3 nucleotides are TGCAGTGCTAGAGACCCAATTCCTAGCGGGGGAACCAACACCGGGGAGCTGTTTTTT. This sequence encodes CSARDPIPSGGTNTGELFF.

Only a few counts were recorded for this clonotype. The V call is TRBV28, the J call TRBJ2-7; TRBD2 might be the D (6 bases). The V end lost 4 bases, the J end lost 12 bases, and 19 bases lay between the germline ends. CDR3 length: 13 residues. Germline V gives CDR1 MDHEN, CDR2 SYDVKM. The CDR3 coding sequence is TGTGCCAGCAGTTCCCACTTGGGAGGACATAGGTACTTC. Translated, it gives CASSSHLGGHRYF.

The chain recombines TRBV15 with TRBJ2-1; D possibly corresponds to TRBD2 (6 bases). V lost 2 bases to trimming and J lost 7 bases, with 12 bases between them. Germline CDR1 is LNHNV and CDR2 is YYDKDF (reference sequence). The CDR3 sequence is 14 residues long. The CDR3 DNA is TGTGCCACCAGCAGAAAAGCCCTAGCGAATGAGCAGTTCTTC. This encodes CATSRKALANEQFF.

The chain is built from TRBV20-1 and TRBJ1-4; D unresolved. V lost 2 bases, J lost 0 bases, and 7 bases lay in between. The CDR3 is 14 amino acids. Germline assignment: CDR1 DFQATT and CDR2 SNEGSKA (reference sequence). In DNA form, the CDR3 reads TGCAGTGCTAGACCTCTTGCAACTAATGAAAAACTGTTTTTT. It translates to CSARPLATNEKLFF.

In its sample, this clonotype was seen many times. The rearrangement links TRBV5-1 to TRBJ2-2; no clear D gene. The V end lost 7 bases, the J end lost 10 bases, and 20 bases lay between the germline ends. Germline V CDR1 and CDR2: SGHRS, YFSETQ. This CDR3 spans 14 amino acids. CDR3 in DNA: TGCGCCAGCGTCGACGAAAGGGTTGGAATGGAGCTGTTTTTT. Its translation: CASVDERVGMELFF. Together with reference TRBV5-1 and TRBJ2-2, the CDR3 gives the full variable domain: KAGVTQTPRYLIKTRGQQVTLSCSPISGHRSVSWYQQTPGQGLQFLFEYFSETQRNKGNFPGRFSGRQFSNSRSEMNVSTLELGDSALYLCASVDERVGMELFFGEGSRLTVL.